This T cell receptor (beta chain) was identified during a study of cytomegalovirus exposure and HLA in healthy donors. Germline V gene data show CDR1 as SGHVS and CDR2 as FQNEAQ. Unmatched junction bases numbered 17, after V lost 5 bases and J lost 7 bases. The CDR3 is made up of 18 amino acids. Vbeta (60) and Jbeta (13) primers were used in the PCR. Libraries were prepared by immunoSEQ multiplex PCR; TCRdb keeps only in-frame clonotypes and omits some of them. The data show about 100,000 clones, with 60% to 80% seen just once and around 5% held by the top ten. This clone appeared a single time. Sample: PBMCs. This receptor was identified in a woman younger than 35 in good health and CMV-seropositive. This chain connects TRBV7-8 to TRBJ2-1; 10 nucleotides agree with TRBD2. The CDR3 reads CASSPRAGGPLIGNEQFF. The CDR3 region has the DNA TGTGCCAGCAGCCCTAGAGCGGGAGGGCCTCTGATAGGGAATGAGCAGTTCTTC.